This T cell receptor (beta chain) was sequenced during a study of T cell clonality in common variable immunodeficiency. This clone appeared many times. The read terminates 3 residues before the CDR3 end, so the remaining end is supplied by the germline J gene. CDR1 SGHTA and CDR2 FQGNSA come from the germline V gene. There are 15 residues in the CDR3. With V trimmed by 5 bases and J by 5 bases, 11 bases remained unmatched. CVID and control samples used equivalent genomic DNA input. The protocol was immunoSEQ multiplex PCR, while the TCRdb copy is restricted to in-frame clones and leaves out a portion. The sample presents some 60,000 clones, none singletons. Donors gave 5 to 8 ml heparinized peripheral whole blood.

What was sequenced was peripheral blood mononuclear cells. The source is a person between 18 and 75 years old in good health. The genes are TRBV7-2 and TRBJ2-7; 8 bases match TRBD1. The CDR3 loop reads CASSTRTGSINEQYF. The covered CDR3 bases are TGTGCCAGCAGCACTCGGACAGGGTCAATCAACGAG.